Listed below are T cell receptor beta chains from one sample, sequenced in a study of blood T cells in healthy people across ages. One entry per CDR3 protein results from TCRdb running MiXCR on the 5' RACE reads. The table lists around 870,000 distinct CDR3 sequences, around 30% of them singletons. The sequenced sample was blood. The receptor source for this set is a woman of 80 years or more in good health. CDR3s include the opening cysteine and the closing phenylalanine or tryptophan. The D gene is left open where the match is weak. Size values are once, few and many counts, or a class for expanded clones, and some rows have none.

CDR3 protein	CDR3 DNA	V gene	J gene	D gene	clone size
CSGRARGSRSGELFF	TGCAGTGGACGGGCGCGGGGGAGCCGGAGCGGGGAGCTGTTTTTT	TRBV20-1	TRBJ2-2	TRBD2	-
CASRGTSGGYYEQYF	TGTGCCAGCAGGGGGACTAGCGGGGGTTACTACGAGCAGTACTTC	TRBV6-5	TRBJ2-7	TRBD2	many
CASSQDGLQYPYTEAFF	TGCGCCAGCAGCCAAGACGGGCTCCAATACCCGTACACTGAAGCTTTCTTT	TRBV4-3	TRBJ1-1	-	-
CSVTRDPGGGGYTF	TGCAGCGTTACCCGGGACCCAGGGGGCGGAGGCTACACCTTC	TRBV29-1	TRBJ1-2	TRBD1	many
CASSLDVNGGEQYF	TGTGCCAGCAGCTTAGACGTAAATGGGGGAGAGCAGTACTTC	TRBV7-2	TRBJ2-7	-	many
CASSQRLAGGRTDTQYF	TGCGCCAGCAGCCAGCGACTAGCGGGGGGACGCACAGATACGCAGTATTTT	TRBV4-3	TRBJ2-3	TRBD2	-
CASSRSGEARGSQYF	TGTGCCAGCAGCCGTAGCGGGGAGGCTCGGGGGTCCCAGTACTTC	TRBV11-2	TRBJ2-5	TRBD2	many
CASSLSWTGRNEKPFF	TGTGCCAGCAGTTTATCTTGGACAGGGAGGAATGAAAAACCGTTTTTT	TRBV27	TRBJ1-4	TRBD1	-
CASSQGLIGLSNEQYF	TGTGCCAGCAGCCAAGGGTTGATAGGTCTCTCTAATGAGCAGTACTTC	TRBV14	TRBJ2-5	-	-
CASSLGTQGANVLTF	TGTGCCAGCTCCCTTGGGACTCAGGGGGCCAACGTCCTGACTTTC	TRBV18	TRBJ2-6	-	-
CASSLAPGLAGGGSYNEQFF	TGTGCCAGCAGCTTAGCCCCGGGACTAGCGGGGGGGGGCTCCTACAATGAGCAGTTCTTC	TRBV7-2	TRBJ2-1	TRBD2	few
CASSQSSWRNAEAFF	TGCGCCAGCAGCCAAAGTAGTTGGAGGAACGCTGAAGCTTTCTTT	TRBV4-3	TRBJ1-1	-	few
CASSEVTGRGTDTQYF	TGTGCCAGCAGTGAAGTAACGGGGAGGGGCACAGATACGCAGTATTTT	TRBV6-1	TRBJ2-3	TRBD2	many
CSARARQGFDQPQHF	TGCAGTGCTAGGGCCCGACAGGGATTCGATCAGCCCCAGCATTTT	TRBV20-1	TRBJ1-5	TRBD1	once
CASSQERQGERTQYF	TGTGCCAGCAGCCAAGAAAGGCAGGGTGAGCGGACCCAGTACTTC	TRBV14	TRBJ2-5	-	-
CASSYPDRATQYF	TGTGCCAGCAGTTACCCGGACAGGGCGACCCAGTACTTC	TRBV6-2/TRBV6-3	TRBJ2-5	TRBD1	many
CASSEPSGGGTDTQYF	TGTGCCAGCAGTGAACCTAGCGGGGGGGGCACAGATACGCAGTATTTT	TRBV25-1	TRBJ2-3	TRBD2	many
CASSISGGLSTGELFF	TGTGCCAGCAGTATTAGCGGGGGGTTGAGCACCGGGGAGCTGTTTTTT	TRBV12-3/TRBV12-4	TRBJ2-2	TRBD2	-
CASSTQPGQRGEQFF	TGTGCCAGCAGCACCCAACCGGGACAAAGGGGTGAGCAGTTCTTC	TRBV11-2	TRBJ2-1	-	many
CSAIRAGGFSGANVLTF	TGCAGTGCTATCAGAGCGGGGGGTTTCTCTGGGGCCAACGTCCTGACTTTC	TRBV20-1	TRBJ2-6	TRBD2	-
CASSPGGLYEQYF	TGTGCCAGCAGTCCGGGGGGCCTCTACGAGCAGTACTTC	TRBV28	TRBJ2-7	-	many
CASSWDRGSNQPQHF	TGTGCCAGCAGCTGGGACAGGGGTAGCAATCAGCCCCAGCATTTT	TRBV16	TRBJ1-5	TRBD1	few
CASSSGPASGGYTF	TGTGCCAGCAGCTCCGGCCCAGCATCGGGTGGCTACACCTTC	TRBV6-2/TRBV6-3	TRBJ1-2	-	few
CASSAWTDEKLFF	TGTGCCAGCAGTGCTTGGACCGATGAAAAACTGTTTTTT	TRBV25-1	TRBJ1-4	-	-
CASSLGGTADPYGYTF	TGTGCCAGCAGCTTAGGCGGGACAGCAGACCCCTATGGCTACACCTTC	TRBV7-9	TRBJ1-2	TRBD1	few
CASSARTSGGVQETQYF	TGTGCCAGCAGCGCCCGGACTAGCGGGGGCGTTCAAGAGACCCAGTACTTC	TRBV21-1	TRBJ2-5	-	many
CASSPGRQDYEQYF	TGTGCCAGCTCACCAGGTCGACAGGACTACGAGCAGTACTTC	TRBV18	TRBJ2-7	-	-
CASSSTGGLSTEAFF	TGTGCCAGCAGCTCGACAGGGGGCTTATCCACTGAAGCTTTCTTT	TRBV7-2	TRBJ1-1	TRBD1	many